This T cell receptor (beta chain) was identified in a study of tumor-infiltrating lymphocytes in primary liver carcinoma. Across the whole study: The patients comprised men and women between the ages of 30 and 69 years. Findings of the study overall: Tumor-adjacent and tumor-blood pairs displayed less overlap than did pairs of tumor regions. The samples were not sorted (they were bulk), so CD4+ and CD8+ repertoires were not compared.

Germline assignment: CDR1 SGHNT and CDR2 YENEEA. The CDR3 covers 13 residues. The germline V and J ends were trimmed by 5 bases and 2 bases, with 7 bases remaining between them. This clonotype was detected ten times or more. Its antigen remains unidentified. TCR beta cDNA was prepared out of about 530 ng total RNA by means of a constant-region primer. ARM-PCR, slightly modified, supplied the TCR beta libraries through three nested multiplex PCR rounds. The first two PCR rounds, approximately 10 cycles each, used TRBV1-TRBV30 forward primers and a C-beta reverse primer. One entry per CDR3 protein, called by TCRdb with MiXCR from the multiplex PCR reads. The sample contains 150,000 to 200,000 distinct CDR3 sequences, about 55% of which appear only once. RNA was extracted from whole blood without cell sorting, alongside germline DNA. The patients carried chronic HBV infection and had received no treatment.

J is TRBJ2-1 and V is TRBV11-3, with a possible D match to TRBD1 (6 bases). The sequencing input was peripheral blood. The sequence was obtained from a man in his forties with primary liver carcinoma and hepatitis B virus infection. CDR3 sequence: CASSAGAYNEQFF. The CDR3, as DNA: TGTGCCAGCAGCGCAGGGGCCTACAATGAGCAGTTCTTC.